Listed below are T cell receptor beta chains from one sample, sequenced in a study of blood T cell repertoires in COVID-19. Repertoires were generated with immunoSEQ multiplex PCR, while TCRdb's copy carries only in-frame clones and drops some. The data show hundreds of thousands of clones, 88% seen once. The specimen was PBMCs or T cells enriched from blood (not recorded which). These receptors were obtained from a woman between 35 and 50 years old with acute COVID-19. Each CDR3 is given with its conserved first and last residue. D genes are given only for firm matches. Clone size is stated in some rows and not others, as once, few, many or a class when expanded.

CDR3nt | CDR3aa | abundance | v_gene | d_gene | j_gene
TGTGCCAGCAGGCTAGGACAGGGGCGTTCACCCCTCCACTTT | CASRLGQGRSPLHF | once | TRBV2 | TRBD1 | TRBJ1-6
TGTGCCTGGAGTACGTCAAGGGGTGAAGCTTTCTTT | CAWSTSRGEAFF | NA | TRBV30 | NA | TRBJ1-1
TGCAGTGCTAGTTCGGGACTAGCGGGGGCCACAGATACGCAGTATTTT | CSASSGLAGATDTQYF | NA | TRBV20-1 | TRBD2 | TRBJ2-3
TGTGCCAGCAGCGGAGGACTAGAGCAGTTCTTC | CASSGGLEQFF | NA | TRBV5-6 | NA | TRBJ2-1
TGTGCCAGCAGCTTGTTAGGCCAGGGGGCGGTCAATATCGAGCAGTACTTC | CASSLLGQGAVNIEQYF | NA | TRBV11-2 | TRBD1 | TRBJ2-7
TGTGCCAGCAGTTTATTTGGGGGCAATTCACCCCTCCACTTT | CASSLFGGNSPLHF | NA | TRBV27 | NA | TRBJ1-6
TGTGCCAGCAGCCAAGATTGGGGGGGAAGGCAGCCCCAGCATTTT | CASSQDWGGRQPQHF | NA | TRBV3-1/TRBV3-2 | NA | TRBJ1-5
TGCAGCGTTGAGCCCCCCGGGTTGGTTACTGAAGCTTTCTTT | CSVEPPGLVTEAFF | NA | TRBV29-1 | NA | TRBJ1-1
TGTGCCAGCAGCTTGCTAGCGGGGGGTCTAGAGACCCAGTACTTC | CASSLLAGGLETQYF | NA | TRBV11-3 | TRBD2 | TRBJ2-5
TGCGCCAGCAGCTTGGAACCCACTACGGATTCACCCCTCCACTTT | CASSLEPTTDSPLHF | NA | TRBV5-1 | NA | TRBJ1-6
TGTGCCAGCAGCTCGGACAGGCTTGAAGCTTTCTTT | CASSSDRLEAFF | NA | TRBV5-4 | TRBD1 | TRBJ1-1
TGTGCCAGCTTGTCGTTGGGCTCCCAAGAGACCCAGTACTTC | CASLSLGSQETQYF | NA | TRBV2 | NA | TRBJ2-5
TGTGCCTGGAGTGTAGGGCAGGGGAGCACTGAAGCTTTCTTT | CAWSVGQGSTEAFF | NA | TRBV30 | NA | TRBJ1-1
TGTGCCAGCAGCTTAGGACTCAACACTGAAGCTTTCTTT | CASSLGLNTEAFF | NA | TRBV11-3 | NA | TRBJ1-1
TGTGCCAGCAGTTTATTAAACAGGGCAAACACCGGGGAGCTGTTTTTT | CASSLLNRANTGELFF | once | TRBV27 | NA | TRBJ2-2
TGTGCCAGCAGCCAAGAGAGGCGCGGCACAGATACGCAGTATTTT | CASSQERRGTDTQYF | once | TRBV3-1/TRBV3-2 | NA | TRBJ2-3
TGCGCCAGCAGCCCGGAAGGGGGTCGGGGCACTGAAGCTTTCTTT | CASSPEGGRGTEAFF | NA | TRBV5-1 | NA | TRBJ1-1
TGCGCCAGCAGCTTGCGGGACAGAATGTACGAGCAGTACTTC | CASSLRDRMYEQYF | once | TRBV5-1 | TRBD1 | TRBJ2-7
TGTGCCAGCAGCCAAGGGGGACAGTCGGATCAGCCCCAGCATTTT | CASSQGGQSDQPQHF | once | TRBV4-2 | TRBD1 | TRBJ1-5
TGTGCAAGTCGCCCGCAAGCTAGCGGGGGGGAAGAGACCCAGTACTTC | CASRPQASGGEETQYF | once | TRBV12-2 | NA | TRBJ2-5
TGTGCCAGCAGTGTCGTCCGGGGTGCCGGGGAGCTGTTTTTT | CASSVVRGAGELFF | NA | TRBV6-6 | NA | TRBJ2-2
TGTGCCAGCTCTATTGGACAGGGCTACGAGCAGTACTTC | CASSIGQGYEQYF | NA | TRBV18 | TRBD1 | TRBJ2-7
TGTGCCAGCAGCTTAGACATGCAGCCCCAGCATTTT | CASSLDMQPQHF | NA | TRBV7-9 | NA | TRBJ1-5
TGCAGTGCTAGTGGGGGGGGCAGAGACTTCTCCTACGAGCAGTACTTC | CSASGGGRDFSYEQYF | NA | TRBV20-1 | NA | TRBJ2-7
TGTGCCAGCAGCTTAGTTGAGACAGGTTTAAATGGTGGCTACACCTTC | CASSLVETGLNGGYTF | once | TRBV7-9 | NA | TRBJ1-2
TGTGCCAGCAGCTTGAGCTATGCACTCAAAGAGACCCAGTACTTC | CASSLSYALKETQYF | NA | TRBV5-4 | NA | TRBJ2-5
TGCGCCAGCAGCCGCCTTGAGGTTGGTGAGCAGTTCTTC | CASSRLEVGEQFF | NA | TRBV4-1 | NA | TRBJ2-1
TGTGCCAGCAGCTCCTCGGGACAGGGTTACAATGAGCAGTTCTTC | CASSSSGQGYNEQFF | many | TRBV7-9 | TRBD1 | TRBJ2-1
TGTGCCAGCAGCTTGAAACAGTTACCTGAAAAACTGTTTTTT | CASSLKQLPEKLFF | NA | TRBV5-4 | NA | TRBJ1-4
TGTGCCAGCTCACCAAAGGACAGTCGCACTGAAGCTTTCTTT | CASSPKDSRTEAFF | NA | TRBV18 | NA | TRBJ1-1
TGTGCCAGTAGTATCTCCGGGGTCCAAAACATTCAGTACTTC | CASSISGVQNIQYF | NA | TRBV19 | NA | TRBJ2-4
TGTGCCAGCAGCAAAGGGGGGGGGATCAACTACGAGCAGTACTTC | CASSKGGGINYEQYF | NA | TRBV21-1 | NA | TRBJ2-7
TGTGCCAGCAGCCAACGGGCCGGAGGCCACGAGCAGTACTTC | CASSQRAGGHEQYF | NA | TRBV3-1/TRBV3-2 | NA | TRBJ2-7
TGTGCCAGCAGCGCGACCGCGACTAGCGGGACAATCGCGAGTGAGCAGTTCTTC | CASSATATSGTIASEQFF | NA | TRBV5-5 | TRBD2 | TRBJ2-1
TGCGCCAGCAGTCAAGGAGCTAATGAAAAACTGTTTTTT | CASSQGANEKLFF | NA | TRBV10-1 | NA | TRBJ1-4
TGTGCCAGCAGCTTCTCGATTCTGCCGAGGGTCCTTTATGGCTACACCTTC | CASSFSILPRVLYGYTF | NA | TRBV7-2 | NA | TRBJ1-2
TGTGCCAGCAGCCGTACAGGGCGTAACTATGGCTACACCTTC | CASSRTGRNYGYTF | NA | TRBV7-2 | NA | TRBJ1-2
TGCGCCAGCAGCGAGACTAGGGAGTCCTACAATGAGCAGTTCTTC | CASSETRESYNEQFF | NA | TRBV5-1 | NA | TRBJ2-1
TGTGCCAGCAGTTCCATACAGGGGGCAGGGCAGCCCCAGCATTTT | CASSSIQGAGQPQHF | NA | TRBV27 | TRBD1 | TRBJ1-5
TGTGCCAGCTCACCAACACAGGGGGCCGGGGAGACCCAGTACTTC | CASSPTQGAGETQYF | NA | TRBV18 | TRBD1 | TRBJ2-5
TGTGCCAGCAGCCCACCGGGGGGGCAGGGCGAGTACAATGAGCAGTTCTTC | CASSPPGGQGEYNEQFF | once | TRBV5-5 | TRBD2 | TRBJ2-1
TGCGCCAGCAGTGAGGCCAGGTGGTATGGCTACACCTTC | CASSEARWYGYTF | NA | TRBV10-1 | NA | TRBJ1-2
TGTGCCAGCAGCGTAGCTGGAGCGGGCCCTTCGTACAATGAGCAGTTCTTC | CASSVAGAGPSYNEQFF | NA | TRBV9 | NA | TRBJ2-1
TGTGCCAGAAGCTGTCCCCAGAACACTGAAGCTTTCTTT | CARSCPQNTEAFF | NA | TRBV7-5 | NA | TRBJ1-1